This T cell receptor (beta chain) was found in a study of CD8 T cells in Susac syndrome. General observations from the study: Acknowledgment was made by the study that its TCR sequencing and HLA analysis involved a relatively small number of individuals.

When the RNA was reverse transcribed, random hexamers were used with an input of 0.5 to 1 ug. TCRdb processed the immunoSEQ multiplex PCR reads anew with MiXCR; each CDR3 protein has one entry. This sample has some 120,000 distinct CDR3 sequences, with around 94% found just once. Concerning this clonotype itself: What it binds is not known.

Sequencing targeted TCR beta in blood CD8+ and CD4+ T cells. The trim removed 1 base at V and 7 bases at J, leaving 3 bases unmatched. CDR3 size: 15 residues. Germline V gene lookup returns CDR1 MNHNS and CDR2 SASEGT. The J gene is TRBJ2-1, the V gene TRBV6-1; 11 positions match TRBD2. The clonotype originates from a human donor with Susac syndrome. Material for sequencing was CD8+ T cells from PBMCs. CDR3 DNA: TGTGCCAGCAGTGAAGAGGCTAGCGGGGGGAATGAGCAGTTCTTC. Protein sequence: CASSEEASGGNEQFF.